This entry is about one TCR beta chain. Its antigen remains unknown. Germline CDR1 and CDR2: GTSNPN and SVGIG (reference sequence). The CDR3 spans 12 residues. Trimming left V 4 bases short and J 2 bases short, with 8 bases between. The data derive from a study of shared clonotypes between healthy human individuals. This table comes from immunoSEQ multiplex PCR, and its TCRdb copy is limited to in-frame clones, with some not included. The table lists roughly 700,000 clones, less than 95% of them singletons. Overall study findings and caveats: Unshared clonotypes carried lower generation probabilities than those common to all four donors.

CD8 memory comprised CD45RO+ plus CCR7-negative CD45RA+ TemRA cells. The V and J genes are TRBV30 and TRBJ1-1; D gene ambiguous. This clonotype originated in a man aged 18 to 30 in good health. Some clones in this sample may be carry-over from other donors' samples. The specimen was memory CD8+ T cells from PBMCs. Subset specified: CD45RO+ cells pooled with CCR7-negative TemRA cells. The CDR3 region is CAWISVNTEAFF. The CDR3 DNA follows: TGTGCCTGGATCTCAGTAAACACTGAAGCTTTCTTT. The complete variable domain, with remaining parts taken from reference TRBV30 and TRBJ1-1, reads SQTIHQWPATLVQPVGSPLSLECTVEGTSNPNLYWYRQAAGRGLQLLFYSVGIGQISSEVPQNLSASRPQDRQFILSSKKLLLSDSGFYLCAWISVNTEAFFGQGTRLTVV.